The text below deals with one T cell receptor (beta chain). At one end, the junction sequence differs from germline, possibly due to a read error. The entry originates in a study of molecular identifiers for immune sequencing clone quantification. Each CDR3 protein is one row after TCRdb ran MiXCR on the PCR reads. This sample carries around 480,000 distinct CDR3 sequences, 20% to 25% of them seen once, and the ten largest clones take 0.7% to 0.95%. As CD8+CD4-CCR7+CD45RA+ cells, naive CD8 T cells were sorted. The sequenced sample was naive CD8+ T cells from blood, with Jurkat cell RNA spiked in. Described subset: FACS-sorted CD8+CD4-CCR7+CD45RA+ naive T cells. This clonotype was obtained from a human donor in good health. Some libraries in this study had Jurkat cell RNA spiked in.

The CDR3 DNA reads as TGTGCCAGCAGCTTGTTCGAAGGGGCAGAGCAGTTCTTC. Protein product: CASSLFEGAEQFF. The gene calls are TRBV5-3 and TRBJ2-1; a weak D match, TRBD1 (5 bases). TRBV5-3 is reported as an ORF; its role is uncertain. This CDR3 has 13 residues.